This T cell receptor beta chain was retrieved from a study of identical twins. Study-wide results and limits: Abundant cord blood beta clonotypes carried fewer insertions; memory repertoires showed none. Zero-insertion findings could be partly confounded by invariant cells (MAIT and iNKT cells).

The CDR3 sequence is 14 residues long. The V gene end was trimmed by 5 bases and the J gene end by 4 bases; junction bases not matched to a gene: 10. Germline V gives CDR1 DFQATT, CDR2 SNEGSKA (reference sequence). As for this clonotype: Its target is unknown.

Every donor was a healthy Caucasian. TCRdb independently ran MiXCR on the 5' RACE reads; one entry per CDR3 protein. The repertoire holds 690,000 or so distinct CDR3 sequences, with 8.6% as singletons. These data were also filed under a second study, of yellow fever vaccine responses in identical twins.

Input material: PBMCs. This receptor was identified in a woman aged 18-30 years in good health. This chain links TRBV20-1 with TRBJ2-7; 8 positions agree with TRBD2. CDR3 sequence: CSADTGRAVYEQYF. For the CDR3, the DNA is TGCAGTGCTGATACCGGGAGGGCCGTGTACGAGCAGTACTTC.